This record concerns one TCR beta chain sequence. Germline CDR1 and CDR2: MNHEY and SVGAGI. V lost 0 bases to trimming and J lost 4 bases; unmatched junction nucleotides: 5. The CDR3 is 15 residues long. This entry belongs to a study of blood T cell repertoires in COVID-19. As for the study in general: COVID-19 samples collected from the United States, Italy and Spain covered acute and convalescent phases.

Original processing methods: The assay estimated nucleated cells by amplifying reference gene primers. The repertoire was sequenced with immunoSEQ multiplex PCR; TCRdb's copy has only in-frame clones and lacks some. Clone size and the V and J calls come from that table; the DNA yielded D and trimming. The sample contains about 53,000 clones, around 80% of which appear only once. V gene TRBV6-5 combines with J gene TRBJ1-2; TRBD1 matches 7 bases. This receptor was obtained from a human donor in a cohort sampled during active COVID-19. Sequencing was done on a sample of peripheral blood. The CDR3 DNA reads TGTGCCAGCAGTTACTCCGGGACAGATATCTATGGCTACACCTTC. Protein: CASSYSGTDIYGYTF.